The 22 T cell receptor beta chains listed next were all sequenced from one sample in a study of cytomegalovirus exposure and HLA in healthy donors. Use of 60 Vbeta and 13 Jbeta primers characterized the PCR. This table comes from immunoSEQ multiplex PCR, and its TCRdb copy is limited to in-frame clones, with some not included. The sample holds roughly 140,000 clones, about three quarters seen once. Material for sequencing was PBMCs. Receptors originate from a man in his forties in good health and CMV-seropositive.

This rearrangement joins TRBV7-8 to TRBJ2-1; 7 bases match TRBD1. CDR1 is SGHVS, CDR2 FQNEAQ, per germline. The CDR3 extends over 18 amino acids. J was trimmed by 8 bases and V by 5 bases; bases with no gene match: 21. CDR3 DNA sequence: TGTGCCAGCAGCCCCGCAAACAGGGGTTCTTTTTCGTCCGATGAGCAGTTCTTC. Protein: CASSPANRGSFSSDEQFF. The full variable domain, with the rest looked up from reference TRBV7-8 and TRBJ2-1, is GAGVSQSPRYKVAKRGQDVALRCDPISGHVSLFWYQQALGQGPEFLTYFQNEAQLDKSGLPSDRFFAERPEGSVSTLKIQRTQQEDSAVYLCASSPANRGSFSSDEQFFGPGTRLTVL.

This clone appeared a few times. The chain links TRBV11-3 to TRBJ2-1; 10 bases match TRBD2. J gave up 7 bases and V 4 bases, and 13 bases lay outside the gene matches. Looked up from germline, CDR1 is SGHNT and CDR2 is YENEEA. This CDR3 contains 17 residues. The CDR3 reads CASSSRGALAGRNEQFF. As DNA, the CDR3 is TGTGCCAGCAGCTCCCGCGGGGCACTAGCGGGGCGTAATGAGCAGTTCTTC.

This clone was seen a single time. This chain uses TRBV28 with TRBJ1-5; tentative D call: TRBD1 (6 bases). Germline lookup yields CDR1 MDHEN and CDR2 SYDVKM. The CDR3 spans 19 residues. V was shortened by 4 bases and J by 0 bases, with 22 bases between the two germline ends. The CDR3 DNA reads TGTGCCAGCAGTTCCTATTTGCCCGGGACACAAGATAGCAATCAGCCCCAGCATTTT. It specifies CASSSYLPGTQDSNQPQHF.

The V and J genes are TRBV4-1 and TRBJ1-1; D perhaps matches TRBD1 (5 bases). This CDR3 has 14 amino acids. The germline V gene encodes CDR1 MGHRA and CDR2 YSYEKL. Trimming took 4 bases from V and 2 from J, leaving 11 bases between them. The CDR3 DNA is TGCGCCAGCAGCCTCGTCGGGGGTAACACTGAAGCTTTCTTT. Translated, it gives CASSLVGGNTEAFF.

This clone was picked up a small number of times. V and J are TRBV6-5 and TRBJ1-1, with 12 nucleotides matching TRBD1. Germline trimming cut 6 bases from V and 11 bases from J; bases unmatched to any gene: 4. The germline V gene encodes CDR1 MNHEY and CDR2 SVGAGI. This CDR3 is 12 amino acids long. CDR3 region: CASRRDRGLAFF. CDR3 sequence (DNA): TGTGCCAGCAGAAGGGACAGGGGGCTCGCTTTCTTT.

The rearrangement joins TRBV5-1 to TRBJ2-4; D is ambiguous. CDR3 length equals 14 residues. From germline, CDR1 is SGHRS and CDR2 YFSETQ. Trimming removed 4 bases from V and 2 bases from J, with 10 bases in between. This chain's CDR3 is CASSNSLSKNIQYF. In nucleotides, the CDR3 is TGCGCCAGCAGCAACAGCCTTTCCAAAAACATTCAGTACTTC. The variable domain in full, with the rest retrieved from reference TRBV5-1 and TRBJ2-4, is KAGVTQTPRYLIKTRGQQVTLSCSPISGHRSVSWYQQTPGQGLQFLFEYFSETQRNKGNFPGRFSGRQFSNSRSEMNVSTLELGDSALYLCASSNSLSKNIQYFGAGTRLSVL.

The chain uses TRBV27 and TRBJ2-1, with TRBD2 matching over 15 bases. Germline CDR1 reads MNHEY; CDR2 reads SMNVEV (reference sequence). V was pared by 4 bases and J by 9 bases, with 7 bases of the junction left unmatched. The CDR3 length is 16 residues. The CDR3 here is CASSSWTSGRASEQFF. The CDR3 nucleotides read TGTGCCAGCAGTTCGTGGACTAGCGGGAGGGCCAGTGAGCAGTTCTTC.

The rearrangement uses TRBV14 and TRBJ1-1; D unclear. From germline, CDR1 is SGHDN and CDR2 FVKESK. This CDR3 is built from 13 residues. Trimming stripped 4 bases from V and 0 bases from J, with 6 bases between. The CDR3 nucleotides are TGTGCCAGCAGCCTCCATCTGAACACTGAAGCTTTCTTT. Translated: CASSLHLNTEAFF.

V usage is TRBV7-9 and J usage is TRBJ1-4; no clear D gene. The V end lost 0 bases, the J end lost 8 bases, and 13 bases lay between the germline ends. The CDR3 extends over 15 amino acids. Germline V gives CDR1 SEHNR, CDR2 FQNEAQ (reference sequence). The CDR3 here is CASSLAVEGGEKLFF. In DNA form, the CDR3 reads TGTGCCAGCAGCTTAGCGGTGGAGGGTGGGGAAAAACTGTTTTTT. Based on the CDR3 plus reference TRBV7-9 and TRBJ1-4, the full variable domain is DTGVSQNPRHKITKRGQNVTFRCDPISEHNRLYWYRQTLGQGPEFLTYFQNEAQLEKSRLLSDRFSAERPKGSFSTLEIQRTEQGDSAMYLCASSLAVEGGEKLFFGSGTQLSVL.

The sample holds one count of this clone. The V and J genes are TRBV5-1 and TRBJ1-4; the D gene is possibly TRBD1 (5 bases). Germline CDR1 and CDR2: SGHRS and YFSETQ. The length of the CDR3 is 18 residues. V was clipped by 0 bases and J by 0 bases, with 15 bases between them. This chain's CDR3 is CASSLVEGRGSTNEKLFF. The CDR3 DNA follows: TGCGCCAGCAGCTTGGTGGAGGGTAGGGGATCAACTAATGAAAAACTGTTTTTT.

The table lists this clone with a few counts. The chain recombines TRBV6-4 with TRBJ1-1; the match to TRBD1 covers 7 bases. Germline CDR1 MRHNA, CDR2 SNTAGT. Trimming took 6 bases from V and 4 from J; bases not matched to a gene: 11. The CDR3 contains 15 residues. CDR3: CASRPTGRESTEAFF. CDR3 nucleotides: TGTGCCAGCAGGCCGACAGGGAGAGAAAGCACTGAAGCTTTCTTT.

This clone was seen a few times. One junction end does not reproduce the germline sequence, and a read error may be involved. V gene TRBV19 combines with J gene TRBJ2-1, with D tentatively TRBD1 (6 bases). The CDR3 spans 15 residues. Germline V lookup: CDR1 LNHDA, CDR2 SQIVND (reference sequence). The CDR3 coding sequence is TGTGCCAGTAGTATAACAGGGACGGTTGTAAATGATCAGTTCTTC. It specifies CASSITGTVVNDQFF. Together with reference TRBV19 and TRBJ2-1, the CDR3 gives the full variable domain: DGGITQSPKYLFRKEGQNVTLSCEQNLNHDAMYWYRQDPGQGLRLIYYSQIVNDFQKGDIAEGYSVSREKKESFPLTVTSAQKNPTAFYLCASSITGTVVNDQFFGPGTRLTVL.

DNA of the CDR3: TGCAGTGCAAACAGGGGTTACGAGCAGTACTTC. Encoded protein: CSANRGYEQYF. The chain recombines TRBV20-1 with TRBJ2-7; 7 bases match TRBD1. Germline CDR1 DFQATT, CDR2 SNEGSKA (reference sequence). The V and J ends lost 6 bases and 4 bases, in that order; junction bases with no gene match: 3. The CDR3 is made up of 11 amino acids.

V and J are TRBV6-6 and TRBJ1-1; D is possibly TRBD1 (6 bases). Germline V CDR1 and CDR2: MNHNY, SVGAGI (reference sequence). Trimming pared 7 bases from V and 6 bases from J, leaving 12 bases between. The CDR3 sequence is 12 residues long. CDR3 sequence: CASTIQGPEAFF. Written as DNA, the CDR3 is TGTGCCAGCACGATCCAGGGGCCTGAAGCTTTCTTT.

The V call is TRBV29-1, the J call TRBJ2-4; D possibly corresponds to TRBD1 (6 bases). The CDR3 loop spans 13 amino acids. CDR1 is SQVTM, CDR2 ANQGSEA, per germline. V was cut by 6 bases and J by 2 bases, with 11 bases left in between. The CDR3 loop is CSVVDSSKNIQYF. Here the CDR3 DNA reads TGCAGCGTGGTGGACAGCTCCAAAAACATTCAGTACTTC.

The CDR3 DNA reads as TGCGCCAGCAGCTTGGGCTCAGGGTGGAACACTGAAGCTTTCTTT. Translated: CASSLGSGWNTEAFF. The J gene is TRBJ1-1, the V gene TRBV5-1, with D maybe TRBD1 (5 bases). The CDR3 is 15 residues long. The V gene's germline CDR1 is SGHRS and CDR2 YFSETQ. The V end lost 0 bases, the J end lost 1 base, and 10 bases lay between the germline ends.

The chain recombines TRBV7-8 with TRBJ1-2, with 8 bases fitting TRBD1. The V gene's germline CDR1 is SGHVS and CDR2 FQNEAQ. V dropped 6 bases and J dropped 5; count of bases not matched to a gene: 8. CDR3 length equals 14 residues. CDR3 amino acids: CASSLGDRRYGYTF. Here the CDR3 DNA reads TGTGCCAGCAGTCTTGGGGACAGGAGATATGGCTACACCTTC. Filled out from reference TRBV7-8 and TRBJ1-2, the complete variable domain reads GAGVSQSPRYKVAKRGQDVALRCDPISGHVSLFWYQQALGQGPEFLTYFQNEAQLDKSGLPSDRFFAERPEGSVSTLKIQRTQQEDSAVYLCASSLGDRRYGYTFGSGTRLTVV.

CDR3 coding DNA: TGTGCCAGCAGCCCCTCAGGCCCCGGGGAGCTGTTTTTT. This sequence encodes CASSPSGPGELFF. This rearrangement joins TRBV5-4 to TRBJ2-2, with D uncertain. Germline assignment: CDR1 SGHNT and CDR2 YYREEE (reference sequence). The CDR3 length is 13 residues. V was shortened by 4 bases and J by 6 bases, with 10 bases between the two germline ends.

The chain is built from TRBV28 and TRBJ1-2, with TRBD1 matching 8 bases. Germline values: CDR1 MDHEN, CDR2 SYDVKM. There are 15 residues in the CDR3. The V gene end was trimmed by 2 bases and the J gene end by 1 base; junction bases not matched to a gene: 3. As DNA, the CDR3 is TGTGCCAGCAGTTTAGCAGGGGGCGTTAACTATGGCTACACCTTC. Translated, it gives CASSLAGGVNYGYTF.

The chain carries TRBV25-1 and TRBJ2-3, with D perhaps matching TRBD1 (5 bases). This CDR3 contains 14 residues. The germline CDR1 and CDR2 sequences are MGHDK and SYGVNS. V lost 3 bases and J 5 bases, leaving 12 bases between the germline ends. This CDR3 reads CASSDVQGRDTQYF. The CDR3 nucleotides read TGTGCCAGCAGTGATGTCCAGGGCAGAGATACGCAGTATTTT.

CDR3 nucleotides: TGTGCCAGCTCACCAGGGACTAGCGGGAGTACAGATACGCAGTATTTT. The encoded protein is CASSPGTSGSTDTQYF. The V gene is TRBV18, the J gene TRBJ2-3; 14 nucleotides align to TRBD2. Trimming took 2 bases from V and 3 from J; bases not matched to a gene: 1. In germline, CDR1 is KGHSH, CDR2 LQKENI. There are 16 residues in the CDR3. Based on the CDR3 plus reference TRBV18 and TRBJ2-3, the full variable domain is NAGVMQNPRHLVRRRGQEARLRCSPMKGHSHVYWYRQLPEEGLKFMVYLQKENIIDESGMPKERFSAEFPKEGPSILRIQQVVRGDSAAYFCASSPGTSGSTDTQYFGPGTRLTVL.

About this clone itself: At one boundary the junction diverges from the germline segment, which might be a read error. The rearrangement joins TRBV4-2 to TRBJ1-2, with D possibly matching TRBD1 (6 bases). The CDR3 is made up of 13 amino acids. CDR1 is LGHNA, CDR2 YNFKEQ, per germline. For the CDR3, the DNA is TGTGCCAGCAGCCAGGAGGACAGCCGGGGCTACCCCTTC. It encodes CASSQEDSRGYPF.